A single sample gave rise to the 32 T cell receptor beta chains below, sequenced in a study of shared clonotypes between healthy human individuals. Repertoires were generated with immunoSEQ multiplex PCR, while TCRdb's copy carries only in-frame clones and drops some. The table lists fewer than 3 million clones, roughly 90% of them singletons. The sample taken for sequencing was naive CD4+ T cells from PBMCs. Documented subset: CD45RA+ positively selected. The source is a man aged 18 to 35 in good health. Some clones in this sample may be carry-over from other donors' samples.

This clone showed up just once. This sample includes further DNA sequences coding for the same CDR3. The rearrangement links TRBV9 to TRBJ2-3; the match to TRBD2 covers 7 bases. The CDR3 contains 15 residues. Germline V gene lookup returns CDR1 SGDLS and CDR2 YYNGEE. V gave up 0 bases and J gave up 0 bases; unmatched junction bases: 1. The CDR3 region has the DNA TGTGCCAGCAGCGTAGCGGGGGGAAGCACAGATACGCAGTATTTT. The encoded protein is CASSVAGGSTDTQYF.

The chain joins TRBV7-9 to TRBJ2-1; TRBD2 matches at 8 bases. V lost 4 bases to trimming and J lost 5 bases; unmatched junction nucleotides: 7. The CDR3 runs 15 residues. Looked up from germline, CDR1 is SEHNR and CDR2 is FQNEAQ (reference sequence). The CDR3 DNA reads TGTGCCAGCAGCTCCCGGACTAGCTTTAACAATGAGCAGTTCTTC. The encoded protein is CASSSRTSFNNEQFF.

The sample holds one count of this clone. The chain uses TRBV5-1 and TRBJ2-2, with 10 nucleotides matching TRBD1. Germline V gene data show CDR1 as SGHRS and CDR2 as YFSETQ. There are 15 residues in the CDR3. V dropped 5 bases and J dropped 6; count of bases not matched to a gene: 7. The CDR3 is CASRTGTGVSGELFF. In DNA form, the CDR3 reads TGCGCCAGCAGGACCGGGACAGGGGTCTCCGGGGAGCTGTTTTTT.

The chain is built from TRBV4-3 and TRBJ2-1; the D gene is possibly TRBD2 (6 bases). The V end lost 5 bases, the J end lost 5 bases, and 13 bases lay between the germline ends. This CDR3 has 14 residues. The V gene's germline CDR1 is LGHNA and CDR2 YSLEER. This chain's CDR3 is CASSGWAGNNEQFF. The CDR3 nucleotides are TGCGCCAGCAGCGGTTGGGCGGGGAACAATGAGCAGTTCTTC.

As for this clone: The identical CDR3 is also encoded by other nucleotide sequences in the sample. This chain connects TRBV5-1 to TRBJ1-1; D unclear. Trimming removed 0 bases at V and 0 bases at J, with 6 bases between. The CDR3 runs 14 residues. Germline V gives CDR1 SGHRS, CDR2 YFSETQ. The CDR3 region has the DNA TGCGCCAGCAGCTTGGCGGTCATGAACACTGAAGCTTTCTTT. Translating gives CASSLAVMNTEAFF.

V usage is TRBV6-1 and J usage is TRBJ1-1; no clear D. The V gene lost 7 bases and the J gene lost 2 bases, with 14 bases spanning the gap. Germline V gives CDR1 MNHNS, CDR2 SASEGT. The CDR3 length is 14 residues. The CDR3, as DNA: TGTGCCAGCACCCAAGAGAGGGTAAACACTGAAGCTTTCTTT. Its protein product is CASTQERVNTEAFF.

The V gene is TRBV28, the J gene TRBJ2-2, with 7 bases lining up with TRBD2. The CDR3 has 18 amino acids. From germline, CDR1 is MDHEN and CDR2 SYDVKM. V was pared by 7 bases and J by 7 bases, with 21 bases of the junction left unmatched. CDR3 sequence reads: CASTPRDFGRPPGGELFF. CDR3 sequence (DNA): TGTGCCAGCACCCCACGGGATTTCGGGAGGCCACCCGGCGGGGAGCTGTTTTTT.

V gene TRBV30 combines with J gene TRBJ2-1, with D perhaps TRBD1 or TRBD2 (5 bases each). The CDR3 is made up of 13 amino acids. Looked up from germline, CDR1 is GTSNPN and CDR2 is SVGIG (reference sequence). V gave up 4 bases and J gave up 6 bases, with 13 bases separating them. CDR3 region: CAWKPIGTNEQFF. In DNA, the CDR3 is TGTGCCTGGAAGCCGATTGGGACCAATGAGCAGTTCTTC.

The V and J genes are TRBV5-1 and TRBJ2-5; the match to TRBD2 covers 7 bases. CDR3 length: 15 residues. The V gene end was trimmed by 6 bases and the J gene end by 0 bases; junction bases not matched to a gene: 8. Germline V gene sequence: CDR1 SGHRS, CDR2 YFSETQ. The DNA for the CDR3 is TGCGCCAGCACCTGGCGGGGAGGGGACCAAGAGACCCAGTACTTC. This gives the protein CASTWRGGDQETQYF.

Comments on this clone: This same CDR3 is encoded by further DNA sequences in the sample. The chain uses TRBV28 and TRBJ2-3; TRBD1 might be the D (6 bases). There are 13 residues in the CDR3. The germline V and J ends were trimmed by 6 bases and 3 bases, with 10 bases remaining between them. Germline V gene sequence: CDR1 MDHEN, CDR2 SYDVKM. CDR3 sequence reads: CASRPQGTDTQYF. For the CDR3, the DNA is TGTGCCAGCAGGCCTCAGGGGACAGATACGCAGTATTTT.

V gene TRBV4-3 combines with J gene TRBJ1-1, with 7 bases fitting TRBD1. Trimming removed 6 bases from V and 7 bases from J; junction bases left unmatched: 5. Germline V gene lookup returns CDR1 LGHNA and CDR2 YSLEER. The CDR3 length is 12 residues. CDR3 amino acids: CASSQGGGEAFF. CDR3 coding DNA: TGCGCCAGCAGTCAGGGGGGAGGTGAAGCTTTCTTT.

The chain employs TRBV7-2 and TRBJ2-1; D is undetermined. Germline loops: CDR1 SGHTA, CDR2 FQGNSA. The ends were cut back, 4 bases at V and 8 bases at J, with 15 bases in the middle. The CDR3 has 14 amino acids. This CDR3 is CASSWVNFWDEQFF. The CDR3 bases are TGTGCCAGCAGCTGGGTTAATTTCTGGGATGAGCAGTTCTTC.

The rearrangement joins TRBV7-8 to TRBJ1-4, with D possibly TRBD1 on 6 matching bases. Trimming pared 5 bases from V and 2 bases from J, leaving 12 bases between. CDR1 is SGHVS and CDR2 is FQNEAQ in the germline V gene. This CDR3 spans 15 amino acids. The CDR3 here is CASSPNRVTNEKLFF. As DNA, the CDR3 is TGTGCCAGCAGCCCCAACAGGGTTACTAATGAAAAACTGTTTTTT.

V is TRBV5-1 and J is TRBJ2-7, with D tentatively TRBD1 (6 bases). CDR3 size: 14 residues. V lost 0 bases and J lost 4, with 11 bases in between. Germline lookup yields CDR1 SGHRS and CDR2 YFSETQ. CDR3 region: CASSLATDRYEQYF. The DNA for the CDR3 is TGCGCCAGCAGCTTGGCCACGGACAGATACGAGCAGTACTTC.

A word on this clone: Other DNA sequences in this sample translate to the same CDR3. This chain uses TRBV9 with TRBJ2-1; TRBD2 matches at 12 bases. This CDR3 comprises 16 residues. The V gene's germline CDR1 is SGDLS and CDR2 YYNGEE. V was clipped by 0 bases and J by 7 bases; unmatched bases: 5. CDR3 region: CASSVASGRAGNEQFF. CDR3 in DNA: TGTGCCAGCAGCGTAGCTAGCGGGAGGGCAGGAAATGAGCAGTTCTTC.

The chain couples TRBV7-9 to TRBJ2-2; D perhaps matches TRBD1 (5 bases). This CDR3 has 13 residues. Trimming cost V 5 bases and J 4 bases, with 8 bases left between them. Per germline, CDR1 SEHNR and CDR2 FQNEAQ (reference sequence). CDR3 DNA sequence: TGTGCCAGCAGCCACGACAGCACCGGGGAGCTGTTTTTT. Its translation is CASSHDSTGELFF. Complete variable domain (other parts from reference TRBV7-9 and TRBJ2-2): DTGVSQNPRHKITKRGQNVTFRCDPISEHNRLYWYRQTLGQGPEFLTYFQNEAQLEKSRLLSDRFSAERPKGSFSTLEIQRTEQGDSAMYLCASSHDSTGELFFGEGSRLTVL.

The chain joins TRBV4-3 to TRBJ1-5; D gene uncertain. This CDR3 has 16 amino acids. The germline CDR1 and CDR2 sequences are LGHNA and YSLEER. V was clipped by 0 bases and J by 5 bases, with 14 bases between them. The CDR3 spells CASSQEAFPSDQPQHF. Here the CDR3 DNA reads TGCGCCAGCAGCCAAGAAGCATTTCCCTCGGATCAGCCCCAGCATTTT.

The chain couples TRBV30 to TRBJ1-5; D not resolved. Germline lookup yields CDR1 GTSNPN and CDR2 SVGIG (reference sequence). Trimming took 1 base from V and 1 from J, leaving 17 bases between them. This CDR3 contains 17 residues. Written as DNA, the CDR3 is TGTGCCTGGAGTGACCCTCTCTACCGGCAGAGCAATCAGCCCCAGCATTTT. Its translation is CAWSDPLYRQSNQPQHF.

The gene calls are TRBV7-8 and TRBJ1-2; D gene uncertain. CDR3 length equals 16 residues. CDR1 SGHVS and CDR2 FQNEAQ come from the germline V gene. Deletions cut 1 base from V and 2 bases from J, with 14 bases between. This CDR3 reads CASSLGGLARNYGYTF. Written as DNA, the CDR3 is TGTGCCAGCAGCTTAGGGGGTTTGGCGAGAAACTATGGCTACACCTTC.

The chain recombines TRBV30 with TRBJ2-2; D not certain. This CDR3 region has 14 residues. CDR1 is GTSNPN and CDR2 is SVGIG in the germline V gene (reference sequence). V lost 4 bases, J lost 0 bases, and 9 bases lay in between. CDR3 DNA: TGTGCCTGGAAGGGTCACACGAACACCGGGGAGCTGTTTTTT. Protein: CAWKGHTNTGELFF.

A remark on this clone: Other nucleotide sequences in the sample specify the same CDR3. The V and J genes are TRBV5-1 and TRBJ2-1; possible D gene TRBD1, 6 bases. V gave up 5 bases and J gave up 1 base, with 10 bases separating them. The CDR3 length is 14 residues. Germline lookup yields CDR1 SGHRS and CDR2 YFSETQ. The CDR3 region is CASRPGQSYNEQFF. Written as DNA, the CDR3 is TGCGCCAGCAGACCCGGACAGTCCTACAATGAGCAGTTCTTC.

The chain couples TRBV7-2 to TRBJ2-1; D perhaps matches TRBD1 (5 bases). V was trimmed by 5 bases and J by 3 bases, leaving 8 bases between them. The CDR3 is made up of 13 amino acids. Germline V CDR1 and CDR2: SGHTA, FQGNSA. The CDR3 loop is CASSRDSYNEQFF. The CDR3 DNA sequence: TGTGCCAGCAGCCGAGACAGCTACAATGAGCAGTTCTTC.

Points on this clone: This same CDR3 is encoded by further DNA sequences in the sample. V usage is TRBV7-6 and J usage is TRBJ2-3, with 8 bases lining up with TRBD2. The CDR3 is made up of 14 amino acids. Germline V CDR1 and CDR2: SGHVS, FNYEAQ. V trimming: 4 bases; J trimming: 4 bases; junction bases outside the gene matches: 4. CDR3 coding DNA: TGTGCCAGCAGCTCCGGACTAGCCCCAGATACGCAGTATTTT. Protein product: CASSSGLAPDTQYF.

This sequence joins TRBV28 and TRBJ2-6; TRBD1 matches 7 bases. Germline CDR1 reads MDHEN; CDR2 reads SYDVKM. This CDR3 spans 18 amino acids. V lost 3 bases and J lost 1; bases outside the gene matches: 9. The CDR3 reads CASSFIGTVLSGANVLTF. The CDR3 DNA follows: TGTGCCAGCAGTTTCATCGGGACAGTCCTTTCTGGGGCCAACGTCCTGACTTTC.

The chain carries TRBV6-1 and TRBJ1-6; D is undetermined. This CDR3 spans 15 amino acids. V was shortened by 1 base and J by 2 bases, with 6 bases between the two germline ends. Germline V gene lookup returns CDR1 MNHNS and CDR2 SASEGT. The CDR3 DNA is TGTGCCAGCAGTGAAGGGTGGACCTATAATTCACCCCTCCACTTT. Translated: CASSEGWTYNSPLHF.

About this clone: The sample contains more than one DNA sequence encoding this CDR3. The rearrangement joins TRBV7-2 to TRBJ2-7; D call uncertain. The CDR3 is made up of 12 amino acids. Deletions cut 3 bases from V and 5 bases from J, with 8 bases between. The germline V gene encodes CDR1 SGHTA and CDR2 FQGNSA. The CDR3 region has the DNA TGTGCCAGCAGCTTGAAGGGCAACGAGCAGTACTTC. Translation: CASSLKGNEQYF.

The chain carries TRBV9 and TRBJ2-7; TRBD2 agrees at 13 bases. Trimming at V came to 4 bases and at J to 2 bases, leaving 15 bases not matched to a gene. The CDR3 loop spans 19 amino acids. Germline values: CDR1 SGDLS, CDR2 YYNGEE. CDR3 sequence: CASSPRPGLAGVFAYEQYF. CDR3 sequence (DNA): TGTGCCAGCAGCCCCCGCCCCGGACTAGCGGGAGTTTTCGCCTACGAGCAGTACTTC.

V and J are TRBV7-9 and TRBJ1-1; possible D gene TRBD1, 5 bases. Looked up from germline, CDR1 is SEHNR and CDR2 is FQNEAQ (reference sequence). This CDR3 is 13 amino acids long. V gave up 2 bases and J gave up 4 bases, with 8 bases separating them. DNA for the CDR3: TGTGCCAGCAGCTTACGCGGGACCACTGAAGCTTTCTTT. Its translation: CASSLRGTTEAFF.

The V gene is TRBV5-1, the J gene TRBJ2-7, with a possible D match to TRBD2 (6 bases). Per the germline V gene, CDR1 is SGHRS and CDR2 is YFSETQ. Trimming stripped 5 bases from V and 3 bases from J, with 15 bases between. The CDR3 is 14 residues long. The CDR3 nucleotides read TGCGCCAGCAGGAGGGGAGGCGGACACTACGAGCAGTACTTC. Protein sequence: CASRRGGGHYEQYF.

The V and J genes are TRBV4-1 and TRBJ2-5, with TRBD2 matching over 7 bases. The V segment lost 1 base and the J segment 5 bases; nucleotides outside the gene matches: 10. Germline assignment: CDR1 MGHRA and CDR2 YSYEKL. There are 16 residues in the CDR3. The CDR3 reads CASSQVVARRGETQYF. DNA of the CDR3: TGCGCCAGCAGCCAAGTAGTCGCGCGGCGGGGGGAGACCCAGTACTTC.

J is TRBJ1-2 and V is TRBV27; possibly TRBD1 for D (6 bases). V was trimmed by 5 bases and J by 4 bases, leaving 14 bases between them. Per germline, CDR1 MNHEY and CDR2 SMNVEV (reference sequence). This CDR3 comprises 14 residues. As DNA, the CDR3 is TGTGCCAGCAGTCCTGGACAGAGTTCCTATGGCTACACCTTC. This translates into CASSPGQSSYGYTF.

This chain joins TRBV28 and TRBJ2-1; TRBD2 aligns across 12 bases. From germline, CDR1 is MDHEN and CDR2 SYDVKM. The V segment lost 2 bases and the J segment 16 bases; nucleotides outside the gene matches: 9. The CDR3 totals 14 residues. In nucleotides, the CDR3 is TGTGCCAGCAGTTTACTAGCGGGAGGGCCCCCTTTCTTCTTC. It codes for CASSLLAGGPPFFF. The variable domain in full, with the rest retrieved from reference TRBV28 and TRBJ2-1, is DVKVTQSSRYLVKRTGEKVFLECVQDMDHENMFWYRQDPGLGLRLIYFSYDVKMKEKGDIPEGYSVSREKKERFSLILESASTNQTSMYLCASSLLAGGPPFFFGPGTRLTVL.